Listed below are T cell receptor beta chains from one sample, sequenced in a study of regulatory T cells in long-lasting Graves disease. TCRdb reanalysed the multiplex PCR reads using MiXCR and keeps one entry per CDR3 protein. The repertoire has around 420,000 distinct CDR3 sequences, 15% of them found once; the top ten carry about 8.3%. This sample was shared with a second study, whose subject was T cells in Graves' hyperthyroidism and ophthalmopathy.

This material consisted of peripheral blood mononuclear cells (PBMCs), taken at new diagnosis, from a patient treated with antithyroid drugs. These receptors originate from a woman in her thirties or forties with Graves disease. Both conserved end residues are part of each CDR3. The D gene is left open where the match is weak. Part of the rows lack a size; the others show once, few, many or a class for expanded clones.

>TRBV24-1|few|TRBJ1-2|TRBD1
TGTGCCACCAGTGCCGGGACAGCCTATGGCTACACCTTC
CATSAGTAYGYTF
>TRBV28|once|TRBJ2-7|-
TGTGCCAGCAGTCGGCGGGACAAACCCTACGAGCAGTACTTC
CASSRRDKPYEQYF
>TRBV3-1|many|TRBJ2-7|-
TGTGCCAGCAGCCAACACCTCTACGAGCAGTACTTC
CASSQHLYEQYF
>TRBV7-9|few|TRBJ1-5|-
TGTGCCAGCAGCTTATTTCGGGAGGAGCCCCAGCATTTT
CASSLFREEPQHF
>TRBV9|many|TRBJ2-7|-
TGTGCCAGCAGCGTAGAGCCAGGGAATTTCTTCGAGCAGTACTTC
CASSVEPGNFFEQYF
>TRBV6-1|many|TRBJ1-3|-
TGTGCCAGCAGAACAGGGTTTGGAAACACCATATATTTT
CASRTGFGNTIYF
>TRBV15|many|TRBJ2-7|TRBD2
TGTGCCACCAGCAGAGCCTTTAGCGGGAGTCGGAACGAGCAGTACTTC
CATSRAFSGSRNEQYF
>TRBV6-1|few|TRBJ2-1|TRBD2
TGTGCCAGCAGGCAGGGGAGCGGGAGTAGGGTGCAGTTCTTC
CASRQGSGSRVQFF
>TRBV6-2/TRBV6-3|many|TRBJ2-3|-
TGTGCCAGCAGTTACTCCCTAACCCGGACAGATACGCAGTATTTT
CASSYSLTRTDTQYF
>TRBV5-1|-|TRBJ2-1|TRBD1
TGCGCCAGCAGCTGGACAGGGGGCCACAATGAGCAGTTCTTC
CASSWTGGHNEQFF
>TRBV6-5|-|TRBJ1-2|-
TGTGCCAGCAGTTACTCGAAATTTGCTGCGGGCTATGGCTACACCTTC
CASSYSKFAAGYGYTF
>TRBV3-1|-|TRBJ2-3|TRBD2
TGTGCCAGCAGCCGCTTGGGGGGGACCTCTAGCACAGATACGCAGTATTTT
CASSRLGGTSSTDTQYF
>TRBV6-5|-|TRBJ1-2|-
TGTGCCAGCAGTTACCGCCCGGCTTCCGATGGCTACACCTTC
CASSYRPASDGYTF
>TRBV20-1|many|TRBJ2-7|-
TGCAGTGCTCCTAGCGACCGCTCCTACGAGCAGTACTTC
CSAPSDRSYEQYF
>TRBV30|many|TRBJ2-1|TRBD1
TGTGCCGCCTCCCGGGACAGGGACAATGAGCAGTTCTTC
CAASRDRDNEQFF
>TRBV7-9|many|TRBJ2-1|-
TGTGCCAGCAGCTACTCCGCCGGGGGCAATGAGCAGTTCTTC
CASSYSAGGNEQFF
>TRBV18|many|TRBJ1-5|TRBD1
TGTGCCAGCTCACTGGGACAGGGGAGCAATCAGCCCCAGCATTTT
CASSLGQGSNQPQHF
>TRBV7-9|-|TRBJ2-7|-
TGTGCCAGCAGCCGAACCGGGGGTCGGAACTACGAGCAGTACTTC
CASSRTGGRNYEQYF
>TRBV30|few|TRBJ2-6|-
TGTGCCTGGAGTAGAGGGGCTGGGGCCAACGTCCTGACTTTC
CAWSRGAGANVLTF
>TRBV28|few|TRBJ1-5|-
TGTGCCAGCAGTTTACAGGACAGCCGTAATCAGCCCCAGCATTTT
CASSLQDSRNQPQHF
>TRBV5-1|once|TRBJ2-1|TRBD2
TGCGCCAGCAGCTTGACTAGCGGGTACCTAGGGGAGCAGTCCTTC
CASSLTSGYLGEQSF
>TRBV6-2/TRBV6-3|many|TRBJ2-1|-
TGTGCCAGCAGTGAAGGTGGGTACGGTGAGCAGTTCTTC
CASSEGGYGEQFF
>TRBV5-4|many|TRBJ2-7|TRBD1
TGTGCCAGCAGGCCGGACAGGGGAACCCCCTACGAGCAGTACTTC
CASRPDRGTPYEQYF
>TRBV24-1|many|TRBJ2-1|TRBD2
TGTGCCACCAGTGATTCTATGGGACTAGCGGGATGGAATGAGCAGTTCTTC
CATSDSMGLAGWNEQFF
>TRBV6-1|many|TRBJ1-2|-
TGTGCCAGCAGTGTTGAAGATCGGACTCGCGGAGACGCCGGCTACACCTTC
CASSVEDRTRGDAGYTF
>TRBV2|many|TRBJ2-7|-
TGTGCCAGCAGGCAGGCTACCTACGAGCAGTACTTC
CASRQATYEQYF